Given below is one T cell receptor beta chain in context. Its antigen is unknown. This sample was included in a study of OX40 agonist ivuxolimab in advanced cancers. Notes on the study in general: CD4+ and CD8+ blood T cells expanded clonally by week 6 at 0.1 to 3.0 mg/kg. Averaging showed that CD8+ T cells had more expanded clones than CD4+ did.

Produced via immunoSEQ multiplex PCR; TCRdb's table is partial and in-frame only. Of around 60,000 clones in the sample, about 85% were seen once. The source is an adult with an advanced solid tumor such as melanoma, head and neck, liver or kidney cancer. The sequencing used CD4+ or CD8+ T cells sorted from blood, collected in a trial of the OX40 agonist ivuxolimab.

The CDR3 reads CASSLVPLQETQYF. CDR3 DNA: TGTGCCAGCAGCTTAGTCCCCCTCCAAGAGACCCAGTACTTC. The rearrangement joins TRBV11-2 to TRBJ2-5; unclear D gene. V was clipped by 1 base and J by 1 base, with 7 bases between them. This CDR3 contains 14 residues. Germline values: CDR1 SGHAT, CDR2 FQNNGV.